This TCR beta chain derives from a study of OX40 agonist ivuxolimab in advanced cancers. For the study at large: Dose-escalation patients had hepatocellular carcinoma, melanoma, renal cell or head and neck cancer. The dose-escalation cohort was approximately 84% male, with a mean age of 60 years, ranging about 20 to 79. Points from the study as a whole: The expanded peripheral T cells' antigen specificity was not determined. Circulating CD4+ and CD8+ T cells showed clonal expansion by week 6 at 0.1 to 3.0 mg/kg.

This CDR3 contains 15 residues. Germline CDR1 reads GTSNPN; CDR2 reads SVGIG (reference sequence). V lost 1 base and J 3 bases, leaving 13 bases between the germline ends. The table came from immunoSEQ multiplex PCR; TCRdb's copy has only in-frame clones and leaves some out. There are 25,000 to 40,000 clones in the sample; 82% occur only once, and 20% to 25% lies in the top ten. A note on this clone: Its specificity is not known.

This TCR derives from an adult with an advanced solid tumor such as melanoma, head and neck, liver or kidney cancer. Sequencing used CD4+ or CD8+ T cells sorted from blood, obtained in a trial of the OX40 agonist ivuxolimab. V is TRBV30 and J is TRBJ2-1; TRBD1 might be the D (5 bases). The CDR3 DNA reads TGTGCCTGGAGTGGAGGACAAACCCTCTACAATGAGCAGTTCTTC. Protein: CAWSGGQTLYNEQFF.